This T cell receptor (beta chain) was found in a study of blood T cell repertoires in COVID-19. In the study overall: T cells, B-cell-depleted T cells, or PBMCs provided the cDNA or gDNA that served as material.

The table came from immunoSEQ multiplex PCR; TCRdb's copy has only in-frame clones and leaves some out. The repertoire consists of 35,000 to 45,000 clones, with 77% occurring once and the leading ten covering roughly 28%. The CDR3 sequence is 14 residues long. Trimming stripped 4 bases from V and 7 bases from J, with 13 bases between. From germline, CDR1 is WNHNN and CDR2 SYGVQD (reference sequence). The V call is TRBV10-1, the J call TRBJ1-4; perhaps TRBD1 as D (6 bases). This TCR was sampled from a woman aged 70-85 years with acute or convalescent COVID-19. Sequencing used peripheral blood. CDR3 bases: TGCGCCAGCAGTGCGAGACAGGAACGTGAAAAACTGTTTTTT. It encodes CASSARQEREKLFF.